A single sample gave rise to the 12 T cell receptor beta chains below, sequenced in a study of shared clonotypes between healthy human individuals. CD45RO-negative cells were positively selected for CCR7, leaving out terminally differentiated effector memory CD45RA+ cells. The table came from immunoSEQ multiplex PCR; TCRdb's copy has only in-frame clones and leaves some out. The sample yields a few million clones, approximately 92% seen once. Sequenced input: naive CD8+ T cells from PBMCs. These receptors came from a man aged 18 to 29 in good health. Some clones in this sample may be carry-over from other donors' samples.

CDR3 protein: CAIAQGAYNEQFF. DNA of the CDR3: TGTGCCATTGCCCAGGGCGCATACAATGAGCAGTTCTTC. The rearrangement uses TRBV6-5 and TRBJ2-1; perhaps TRBD1 as D (5 bases). Trimming stripped 10 bases from V and 4 bases from J, with 14 bases between. Germline V gene lookup returns CDR1 MNHEY and CDR2 SVGAGI. The CDR3 is 13 amino acids.

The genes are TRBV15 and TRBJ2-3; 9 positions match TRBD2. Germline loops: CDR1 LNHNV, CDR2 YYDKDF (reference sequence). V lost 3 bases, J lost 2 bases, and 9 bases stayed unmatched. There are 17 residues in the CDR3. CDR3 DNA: TGTGCCACCAGCAGCCCGCCGCTAGCGGGAAACACAGATACGCAGTATTTT. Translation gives CATSSPPLAGNTDTQYF.

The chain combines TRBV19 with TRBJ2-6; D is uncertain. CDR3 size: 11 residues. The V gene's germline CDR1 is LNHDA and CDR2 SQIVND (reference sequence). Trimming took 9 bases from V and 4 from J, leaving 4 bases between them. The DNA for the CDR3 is TGTGCCAGCTCGGGGGCCAACGTCCTGACTTTC. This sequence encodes CASSGANVLTF.

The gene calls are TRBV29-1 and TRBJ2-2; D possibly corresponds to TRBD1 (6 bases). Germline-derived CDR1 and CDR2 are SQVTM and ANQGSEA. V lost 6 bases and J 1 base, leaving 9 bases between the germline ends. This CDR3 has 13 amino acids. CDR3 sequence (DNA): TGCAGCGTATACAGGGAGAACACCGGGGAGCTGTTTTTT. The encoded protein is CSVYRENTGELFF.

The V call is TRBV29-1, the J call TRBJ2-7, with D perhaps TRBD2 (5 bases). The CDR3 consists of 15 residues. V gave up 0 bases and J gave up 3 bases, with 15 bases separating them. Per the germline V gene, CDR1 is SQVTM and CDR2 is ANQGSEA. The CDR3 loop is CSVEDLTGRGYEQYF. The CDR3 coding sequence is TGCAGCGTTGAAGATCTAACGGGGAGAGGCTACGAGCAGTACTTC.

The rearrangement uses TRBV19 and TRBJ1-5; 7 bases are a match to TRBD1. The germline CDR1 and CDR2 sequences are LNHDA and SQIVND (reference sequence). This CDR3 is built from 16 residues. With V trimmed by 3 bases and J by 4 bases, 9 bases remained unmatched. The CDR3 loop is CASSIQGDSTNQPQHF. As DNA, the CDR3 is TGTGCCAGTAGTATTCAGGGGGACAGCACGAATCAGCCCCAGCATTTT.

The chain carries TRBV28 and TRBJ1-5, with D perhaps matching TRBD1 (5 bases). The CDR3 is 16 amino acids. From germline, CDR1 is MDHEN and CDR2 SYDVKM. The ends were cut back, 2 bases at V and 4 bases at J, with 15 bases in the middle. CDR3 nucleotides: TGTGCCAGCAGTTTAATTGGGCCAGGGCAGAATCAGCCCCAGCATTTT. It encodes CASSLIGPGQNQPQHF.

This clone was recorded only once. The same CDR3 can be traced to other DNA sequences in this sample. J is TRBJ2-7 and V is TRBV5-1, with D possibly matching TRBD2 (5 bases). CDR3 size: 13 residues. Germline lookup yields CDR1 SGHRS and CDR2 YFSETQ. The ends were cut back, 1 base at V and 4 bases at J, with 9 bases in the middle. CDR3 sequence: CASSLNRGYEQYF. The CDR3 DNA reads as TGCGCCAGCAGCTTGAATCGGGGTTACGAGCAGTACTTC.

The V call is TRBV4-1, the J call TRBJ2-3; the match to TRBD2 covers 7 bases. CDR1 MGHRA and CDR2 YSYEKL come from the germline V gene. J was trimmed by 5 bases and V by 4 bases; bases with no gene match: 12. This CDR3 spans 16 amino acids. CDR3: CASSPKGGWGGDTQYF. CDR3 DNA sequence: TGCGCCAGCAGCCCCAAGGGCGGATGGGGGGGAGATACGCAGTATTTT.

CDR3 in amino acids: CASRDSYTGELFF. CDR3 DNA: TGTGCCTCTCGGGACAGTTACACCGGGGAGCTGTTTTTT. The V and J genes are TRBV30 and TRBJ2-2; 7 bases map to TRBD1. V dropped 7 bases and J dropped 3; count of bases not matched to a gene: 5. CDR3 length: 13 amino acids. Germline V gives CDR1 GTSNPN, CDR2 SVGIG (reference sequence).

The CDR3 sequence: CASSEQGFYYGYTF. As DNA, the CDR3 is TGTGCCAGCAGCGAACAGGGGTTCTACTATGGCTACACCTTC. The rearrangement uses TRBV6-6 and TRBJ1-2; TRBD1 matches at 7 bases. Trimming removed 6 bases from V and 3 bases from J; junction bases left unmatched: 7. CDR3 size: 14 residues. CDR1 and CDR2 from the germline V gene are MNHNY and SVGAGI (reference sequence).

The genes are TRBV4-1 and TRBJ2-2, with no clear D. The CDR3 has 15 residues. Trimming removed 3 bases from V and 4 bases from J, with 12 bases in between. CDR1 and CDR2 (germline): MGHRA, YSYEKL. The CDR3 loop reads CASSQGYGTTGELFF. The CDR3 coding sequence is TGCGCCAGCAGCCAGGGATACGGAACCACCGGGGAGCTGTTTTTT.